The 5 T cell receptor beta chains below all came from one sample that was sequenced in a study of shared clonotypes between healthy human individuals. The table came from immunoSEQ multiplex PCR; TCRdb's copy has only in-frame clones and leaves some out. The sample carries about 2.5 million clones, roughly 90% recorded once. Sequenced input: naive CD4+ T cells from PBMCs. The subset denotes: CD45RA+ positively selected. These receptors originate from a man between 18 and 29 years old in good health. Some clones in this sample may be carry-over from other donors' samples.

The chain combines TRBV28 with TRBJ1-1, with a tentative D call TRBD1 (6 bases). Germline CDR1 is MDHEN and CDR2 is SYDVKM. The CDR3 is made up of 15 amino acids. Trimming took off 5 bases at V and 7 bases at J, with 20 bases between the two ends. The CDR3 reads CASSPYPGQGFEAFF. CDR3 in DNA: TGTGCCAGCAGTCCGTACCCGGGCCAGGGGTTTGAAGCTTTCTTT.

CDR3 DNA: TGCGCCAGCAGCCAAGAGATATCCTACGAGCAGTACTTC. It yields the protein CASSQEISYEQYF. The V and J genes are TRBV4-3 and TRBJ2-7; D not certain. V dropped 0 bases and J dropped 1 base, with 4 bases sitting between them. The germline gives CDR1 LGHNA, CDR2 YSLEER. This CDR3 has 13 residues.

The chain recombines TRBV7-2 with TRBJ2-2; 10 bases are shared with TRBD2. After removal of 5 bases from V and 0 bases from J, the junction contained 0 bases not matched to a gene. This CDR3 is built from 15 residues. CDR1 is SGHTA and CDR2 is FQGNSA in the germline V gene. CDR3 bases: TGTGCCAGCAGCACTAGCGGGGCGAACACCGGGGAGCTGTTTTTT. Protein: CASSTSGANTGELFF.

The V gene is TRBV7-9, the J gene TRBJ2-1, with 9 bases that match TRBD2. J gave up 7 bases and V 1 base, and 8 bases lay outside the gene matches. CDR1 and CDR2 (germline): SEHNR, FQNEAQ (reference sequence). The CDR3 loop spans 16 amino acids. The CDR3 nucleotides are TGTGCCAGCAGCTTAGGAGGCGGGAGGGCCGTTAATGAGCAGTTCTTC. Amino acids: CASSLGGGRAVNEQFF.

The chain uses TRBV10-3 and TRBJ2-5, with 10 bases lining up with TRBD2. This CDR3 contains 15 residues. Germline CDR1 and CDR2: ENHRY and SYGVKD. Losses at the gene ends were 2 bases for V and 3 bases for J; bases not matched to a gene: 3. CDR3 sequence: CAISERLAGEETQYF. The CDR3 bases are TGTGCCATCAGTGAGAGGCTAGCGGGAGAAGAGACCCAGTACTTC.